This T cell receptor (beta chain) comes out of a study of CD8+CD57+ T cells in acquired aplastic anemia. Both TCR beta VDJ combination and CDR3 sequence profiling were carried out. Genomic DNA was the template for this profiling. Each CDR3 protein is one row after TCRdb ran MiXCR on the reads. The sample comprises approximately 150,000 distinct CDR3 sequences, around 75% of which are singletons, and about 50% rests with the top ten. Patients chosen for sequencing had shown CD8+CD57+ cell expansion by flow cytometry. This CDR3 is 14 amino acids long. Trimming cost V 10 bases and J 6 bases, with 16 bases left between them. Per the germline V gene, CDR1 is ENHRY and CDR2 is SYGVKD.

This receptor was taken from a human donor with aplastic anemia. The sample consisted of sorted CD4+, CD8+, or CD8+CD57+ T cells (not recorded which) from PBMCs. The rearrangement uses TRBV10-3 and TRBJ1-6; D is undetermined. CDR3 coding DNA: TGTGCCAGCATTGAAGACGGAATTAATTCACCCCTCCACTTT. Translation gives CASIEDGINSPLHF.